This TCR beta chain was captured by sequencing in a study of cytomegalovirus exposure and HLA in healthy donors. Study-level results: The analysis excluded some indistinguishable V segments, including TRBV6-2 and TRBV6-3. With high specificity and sensitivity, the classifier reportedly diagnosed cytomegalovirus status. Presence/absence analysis assumed near-uniform sequencing depth across donors.

Remarks on this clone: What it recognizes is unknown.

PCR primers comprised 60 Vbeta and 13 Jbeta primers. Assay used: immunoSEQ multiplex PCR; TCRdb lists only in-frame clones, some missing. The sample holds roughly 100,000 clones, about four fifths seen once. The CDR3 has 13 amino acids. Unmatched junction bases numbered 4, after V lost 7 bases and J lost 5 bases. Germline loops: CDR1 SNHLY, CDR2 FYNNEI. This clonotype was obtained from a man aged 35-49 years in good health and CMV-seropositive. V gene TRBV2 combines with J gene TRBJ2-7; 11 nucleotides line up with TRBD2. Sequencing was done on a sample of PBMCs. The CDR3 sequence is CASKTSGRHEQYF. Here the CDR3 DNA reads TGTGCCAGCAAAACTAGCGGGAGACACGAGCAGTACTTC.